The clone carrying this T cell receptor (beta chain) was counted between two and nine times. No antigen is known for it. The data belong to a study of blood T cells in healthy people across ages. Study results and limitations: Across samples, TCR beta diversity tracked strongly with naive T cell percentage.

Per individual sample, total RNA of at least 5 micrograms was extracted. PCR was performed a second time for about 7 to 11 cycles using a sample-barcoded 5' primer and a J-beta primer mix. MiXCR, applied by TCRdb to the 5' RACE reads, yields one record per CDR3 protein. Of under 750,000 distinct CDR3 sequences in the sample, 45% to 55% are singletons; the top ten hold about 22%. The receptor's source is a man of 80 years or more in good health. Sequences were obtained from blood.

The DNA for the CDR3 is TGTGCCAGCAGCCCGTCGTCCTTCCAAGAGACCCAGTACTTC. Amino acid sequence: CASSPSSFQETQYF. This chain links TRBV9 with TRBJ2-5; D unclear. The CDR3 covers 14 residues. Trimming took off 4 bases at V and 1 base at J, with 11 bases between the two ends. CDR1 SGDLS and CDR2 YYNGEE come from the germline V gene. Full variable domain (remainder filled in from reference TRBV9 and TRBJ2-5): DSGVTQTPKHLITATGQRVTLRCSPRSGDLSVYWYQQSLDQGLQFLIQYYNGEERAKGNILERFSAQQFPDLHSELNLSSLELGDSALYFCASSPSSFQETQYFGPGTRLLVL.